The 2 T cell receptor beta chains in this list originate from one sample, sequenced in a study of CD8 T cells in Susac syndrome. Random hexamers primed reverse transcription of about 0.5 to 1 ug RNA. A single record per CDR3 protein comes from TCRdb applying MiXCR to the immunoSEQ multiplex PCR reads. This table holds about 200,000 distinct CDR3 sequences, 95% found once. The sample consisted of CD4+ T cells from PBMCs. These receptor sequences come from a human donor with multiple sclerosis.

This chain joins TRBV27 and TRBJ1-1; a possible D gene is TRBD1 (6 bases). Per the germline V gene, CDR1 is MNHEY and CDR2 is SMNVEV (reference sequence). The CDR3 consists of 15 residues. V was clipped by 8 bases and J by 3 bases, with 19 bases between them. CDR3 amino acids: CASFQIGQPDTEAFF. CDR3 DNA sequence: TGTGCCAGCTTCCAAATAGGACAGCCCGACACTGAAGCTTTCTTT.

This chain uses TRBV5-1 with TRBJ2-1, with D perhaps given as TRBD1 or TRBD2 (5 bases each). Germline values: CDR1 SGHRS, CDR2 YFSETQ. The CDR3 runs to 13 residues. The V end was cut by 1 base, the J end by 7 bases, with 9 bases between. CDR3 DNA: TGCGCCAGCAGCTTGTTATGGGGGAATGAGCAGTTCTTC. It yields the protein CASSLLWGNEQFF.